A single sample is the source of the 18 T cell receptor beta chains below, sequenced in a study of blood T cell repertoires in COVID-19. TCRdb keeps only in-frame clones here, not all; method: immunoSEQ multiplex PCR. The sample shows about 160,000 clones, under 85% of them seen only once. Material: peripheral blood. Source of these receptors: a man in his sixties who had recovered from COVID-19.

This clone was detected once. CDR3 sequence (DNA): TGTGCCAGTAGTATGTCGAGGTACTCTGGGGCCAACGTCCTGACTTTC. Residues: CASSMSRYSGANVLTF. The chain employs TRBV19 and TRBJ2-6; D unclear. V was clipped by 3 bases and J by 0 bases, with 9 bases between them. Germline V gives CDR1 LNHDA, CDR2 SQIVND (reference sequence). The CDR3 length is 16 residues. The variable domain in full, with the rest retrieved from reference TRBV19 and TRBJ2-6, is DGGITQSPKYLFRKEGQNVTLSCEQNLNHDAMYWYRQDPGQGLRLIYYSQIVNDFQKGDIAEGYSVSREKKESFPLTVTSAQKNPTAFYLCASSMSRYSGANVLTFGAGSRLTVL.

This clone was seen once. The chain links TRBV7-9 to TRBJ2-5; 12 positions agree with TRBD2. Germline-derived CDR1 and CDR2 are SEHNR and FQNEAQ (reference sequence). With V trimmed by 5 bases and J by 5 bases, 6 bases remained unmatched. The CDR3 covers 15 residues. The CDR3 loop reads CASSPRTSGDETQYF. CDR3 nucleotides: TGTGCCAGCAGCCCAAGGACTAGCGGGGATGAGACCCAGTACTTC.

The CDR3 DNA follows: TGTGCCAGCAGTGCGCGGGATGTCTCCCTTGCAACTAATGAAAAACTGTTTTTT. Translated, it gives CASSARDVSLATNEKLFF. The chain employs TRBV6-2 or TRBV6-3 and TRBJ1-4, with D unclear. The germline CDR1 and CDR2 sequences are MNHEY and SVGEGT. Deletions cut 5 bases from V and 0 bases from J, with 19 bases between. The CDR3 consists of 18 residues.

This chain joins TRBV12-3 or TRBV12-4 and TRBJ1-2, with D perhaps matching TRBD1 (5 bases). This CDR3 comprises 13 residues. The V gene lost 4 bases and the J gene lost 8 bases, with 14 bases spanning the gap. CDR3 residues: CASSSGRRGGYTF. As DNA, the CDR3 is TGTGCCAGCAGTTCAGGGCGGCGTGGAGGCTACACCTTC.

The chain recombines TRBV5-1 with TRBJ2-7; maybe TRBD1 (6 bases). V lost 4 bases, J lost 6 bases, and 14 bases lay in between. The CDR3 consists of 13 residues. Germline CDR1 SGHRS, CDR2 YFSETQ. The CDR3 sequence: CASSVGTSSEQYF. CDR3 coding DNA: TGCGCCAGCAGCGTCGGGACATCTTCCGAGCAGTACTTC.

DNA for the CDR3: TGCGCCAGCAGCCCCCAATCGGGTCAGGGACAGCCCCAGCATTTT. It specifies CASSPQSGQGQPQHF. The V call is TRBV4-3, the J call TRBJ1-5; perhaps TRBD1 as D (5 bases). Germline V lookup: CDR1 LGHNA, CDR2 YSLEER. Trimming pared 4 bases from V and 7 bases from J, leaving 17 bases between. CDR3 length: 15 residues.

This chain's CDR3 is CASSRGQGSSPLHF. The DNA for the CDR3 is TGCGCCAGCAGCAGGGGACAGGGGAGTTCACCCCTCCACTTT. The rearrangement joins TRBV5-1 to TRBJ1-6; TRBD1 aligns across 10 bases. The CDR3 covers 14 residues. CDR1 SGHRS and CDR2 YFSETQ come from the germline V gene. With V trimmed by 4 bases and J by 9 bases, 4 bases remained unmatched.

This rearrangement joins TRBV21-1 to TRBJ2-1; TRBD1, as called in the table, went unchecked against the DNA. TRBV21-1 is a listed pseudogene. This CDR3 spans 17 amino acids. The CDR3 region is CASSKQGGRSSYNEQFF. Here the CDR3 DNA reads TGTGCCAGCAGCAAACAGGGGGGTAGGAGCTCCTACAATGAGCAGTTCTTC.

This chain uses TRBV19 with TRBJ1-1; D possibly corresponds to TRBD1 (6 bases). CDR1 is LNHDA and CDR2 is SQIVND in the germline V gene (reference sequence). Trimming shortened V by 7 bases and J by 1 base, and 13 bases separated the two germline ends. The CDR3 covers 14 residues. The CDR3 spells CASIGGGGNTEAFF. In DNA form, the CDR3 reads TGTGCCAGTATAGGGGGAGGGGGGAACACTGAAGCTTTCTTT.

Notes on this clone: One end of the junction is discordant with germline, which a read error may explain. CDR3 in DNA: TGTGCCAGCACCTTAGGCTGGGGGCGATCTTCCTACGAGCAGTACTTC. Translation gives CASTLGWGRSSYEQYF. The V call is TRBV7-8, the J call TRBJ2-7; a weak D match, TRBD1 (6 bases). CDR1 and CDR2 (germline): SGHVS, FQNEAQ. The CDR3 is 16 amino acids.

The gene calls are TRBV10-3 and TRBJ1-1, with TRBD1 identical over 7 bases. Germline CDR1 reads ENHRY; CDR2 reads SYGVKD. The CDR3 consists of 15 residues. Trimming at V came to 2 bases and at J to 0 bases, leaving 3 bases not matched to a gene. The CDR3 bases are TGTGCCATCAGTGAGGGGACAGTCATGAACACTGAAGCTTTCTTT. Translation gives CAISEGTVMNTEAFF.

The chain links TRBV7-9 to TRBJ1-1, with D unresolved. This CDR3 is built from 13 residues. Germline-derived CDR1 and CDR2 are SEHNR and FQNEAQ (reference sequence). V lost 5 bases to trimming and J lost 1 base, with 8 bases between them. CDR3 residues: CASSPRENTEAFF. For the CDR3, the DNA is TGTGCCAGCAGCCCGCGGGAGAACACTGAAGCTTTCTTT.

On this clone: Other DNA sequences in the same sample also yield this CDR3. V usage is TRBV7-2 and J usage is TRBJ1-1; TRBD1 might be the D (6 bases). V was shortened by 1 base and J by 2 bases, with 11 bases between the two germline ends. This CDR3 is built from 15 residues. Germline CDR1 and CDR2: SGHTA and FQGNSA. The DNA of the CDR3 is TGTGCCAGCAGCTTAGTTGGGGGGGCTAACACTGAAGCTTTCTTT. It encodes CASSLVGGANTEAFF.

This chain links TRBV27 with TRBJ2-7, with D maybe TRBD1 (6 bases). CDR3 size: 16 residues. V was shortened by 4 bases and J by 0 bases, with 16 bases between the two germline ends. The V gene's germline CDR1 is MNHEY and CDR2 SMNVEV (reference sequence). CDR3 residues: CASSSEGGVGSYEQYF. Written as DNA, the CDR3 is TGTGCCAGCAGTTCCGAAGGGGGAGTCGGCTCCTACGAGCAGTACTTC.

V and J are TRBV7-9 and TRBJ2-3, with TRBD1 matching 7 bases. Germline CDR1 and CDR2: SEHNR and FQNEAQ (reference sequence). V shed 6 bases and J 2 bases; nucleotides not matched to a gene: 11. This CDR3 has 16 amino acids. The CDR3 nucleotides read TGTGCCAGCAGATCAGCCGGAGACAGGGACACAGATACGCAGTATTTT. It encodes CASRSAGDRDTDTQYF.

DNA for the CDR3: TGCGCCAGCAGCTCACCTCGACTAGCGGGGTTCCAAGAGACCCAGTACTTC. Residues: CASSSPRLAGFQETQYF. This sequence joins TRBV5-1 and TRBJ2-5; 11 bases fit TRBD2. This CDR3 spans 17 amino acids. V dropped 3 bases and J dropped 1; count of bases not matched to a gene: 8. CDR1 and CDR2 from the germline V gene are SGHRS and YFSETQ.

This clone was recorded only once. This rearrangement joins TRBV6-5 to TRBJ2-7, with 7 bases lining up with TRBD1. CDR1 and CDR2 (germline): MNHEY, SVGAGI. Losses at the gene ends were 6 bases for V and 1 base for J; bases not matched to a gene: 3. This CDR3 has 13 amino acids. The chain's CDR3 is CASRTGSSYEQYF. The DNA for the CDR3 is TGTGCCAGCAGGACAGGGTCTTCCTACGAGCAGTACTTC.

This chain connects TRBV24-1 to TRBJ2-3; 11 bases are shared with TRBD2. Per germline, CDR1 KGHDR and CDR2 SFDVKD. There are 17 residues in the CDR3. The V and J ends lost 4 bases and 2 bases, in that order; junction bases with no gene match: 7. In nucleotides, the CDR3 is TGTGCCACCAGTGACCCCACTAGCGGGGGCCCCACAGATACGCAGTATTTT. Translated: CATSDPTSGGPTDTQYF.